This T cell receptor (beta chain) appears in the sequencing data of a study of cytomegalovirus exposure and HLA in healthy donors. Germline assignment: CDR1 MNHNS and CDR2 SASEGT. The CDR3 has 16 residues. The V and J ends lost 2 bases and 1 base, in that order; junction bases with no gene match: 7. Both 60 Vbeta primers and 13 Jbeta primers went into the PCR. Clones were sequenced by immunoSEQ multiplex PCR, and TCRdb holds only the in-frame ones, with some missing. The sample shows about 170,000 clones, around 77% of them seen only once. Notes on this clone: Antigen unknown.

Study observations and caveats: The investigators catalogued 150 to 200 TCR beta chains as cytomegalovirus-associated. A previous analysis found most TCR beta V segments productive roughly 90% or roughly 30% of the time.

The source of this sequence is a female donor in good health and CMV-seronegative. The specimen was PBMCs. The chain uses TRBV6-1 and TRBJ1-2; TRBD1 matches at 7 bases. Here the CDR3 DNA reads TGTGCCAGCAGTGAATTCGGTGGGGACAGTAACTATGGCTACACCTTC. This gives the protein CASSEFGGDSNYGYTF.